This is a list of T cell receptor beta chains from one sample in a study of blood T cells in healthy people across ages. TCRdb used MiXCR to reprocess the 5' RACE reads, holding one entry per CDR3 protein. The sample lists about 580,000 distinct CDR3 sequences; roughly 48% were seen once. The sequenced sample was blood. These receptors were collected from a man older than 75 in good health. CDR3s include the opening cysteine and the closing phenylalanine or tryptophan. A D gene is named only where the DNA matches it firmly. Rows give clone size only sometimes, using once, few, many, or a class for an expanded clone.

V gene: TRBV6-5
D gene: NA
clone size: NA
J gene: TRBJ2-7
CDR3 protein: CASSPSTDSSYEQYF
CDR3 DNA: TGTGCCAGCAGTCCTTCGACTGACAGCTCCTACGAGCAGTACTTC

V gene: TRBV5-1
D gene: TRBD2
clone size: NA
J gene: TRBJ2-1
CDR3 protein: CASSLGLAGGYRLFEQFF
CDR3 DNA: TGCGCCAGCAGCTTGGGTCTAGCGGGAGGCTATCGTCTCTTTGAGCAGTTCTTC

V gene: TRBV7-2
D gene: NA
clone size: NA
J gene: TRBJ2-3
CDR3 protein: CASSLWGRGDTDTQYF
CDR3 DNA: TGTGCCAGCAGCTTATGGGGGCGGGGCGACACAGATACGCAGTATTTT

V gene: TRBV6-5
D gene: TRBD2
clone size: few
J gene: TRBJ2-1
CDR3 protein: CASRLAGGKSNEQFF
CDR3 DNA: TGTGCCAGCAGACTAGCGGGGGGAAAATCCAATGAGCAGTTCTTC

V gene: TRBV2
D gene: NA
clone size: NA
J gene: TRBJ2-1
CDR3 protein: CASSDRVVYNEQFF
CDR3 DNA: TGTGCCAGCAGTGATAGGGTTGTCTACAATGAGCAGTTCTTC

V gene: TRBV6-5
D gene: TRBD1
clone size: NA
J gene: TRBJ2-7
CDR3 protein: CASSPGTGSGEQYF
CDR3 DNA: TGTGCCAGCAGTCCCGGGACAGGGTCTGGTGAGCAGTACTTC

V gene: TRBV9
D gene: NA
clone size: NA
J gene: TRBJ2-1
CDR3 protein: CASSVRGVPSSYNEQFF
CDR3 DNA: TGTGCCAGCAGCGTTCGCGGGGTCCCAAGCTCCTACAATGAGCAGTTCTTC

V gene: TRBV6-5
D gene: NA
clone size: many
J gene: TRBJ2-4
CDR3 protein: CASSRDTFNQYF
CDR3 DNA: TGTGCCAGCAGCCGCGACACATTCAATCAGTACTTC

V gene: TRBV7-9
D gene: NA
clone size: few
J gene: TRBJ1-6
CDR3 protein: CASSTIEGSPLHF
CDR3 DNA: TGTGCCAGCAGCACAATCGAGGGTTCACCCCTCCACTTT

V gene: TRBV6-2/TRBV6-3
D gene: NA
clone size: few
J gene: TRBJ2-3
CDR3 protein: CASSYNPSDTTDTQYF
CDR3 DNA: TGTGCCAGCAGTTACAACCCCTCGGACACCACAGATACGCAGTATTTT

V gene: TRBV14
D gene: NA
clone size: NA
J gene: TRBJ2-5
CDR3 protein: CASSGGAPETQYF
CDR3 DNA: TGTGCCAGCAGCGGGGGGGCCCCAGAGACCCAGTACTTC

V gene: TRBV5-1
D gene: TRBD1
clone size: NA
J gene: TRBJ1-5
CDR3 protein: CASSTTTGGNQPQHF
CDR3 DNA: TGCGCCAGCAGCACGACTACAGGGGGCAATCAGCCCCAGCATTTT

V gene: TRBV20-1
D gene: TRBD2
clone size: NA
J gene: TRBJ2-3
CDR3 protein: CSARALRREGGRDTQYF
CDR3 DNA: TGCAGTGCTAGAGCCCTCCGGCGGGAGGGGGGTAGAGATACGCAGTATTTT

V gene: TRBV6-5
D gene: NA
clone size: many
J gene: TRBJ1-6
CDR3 protein: CATRGYNSPLHF
CDR3 DNA: TGTGCCACACGGGGCTATAATTCACCCCTCCACTTT

V gene: TRBV4-1
D gene: TRBD2
clone size: NA
J gene: TRBJ2-3
CDR3 protein: CASSPQGLAPDTQYF
CDR3 DNA: TGCGCCAGCAGCCCCCAGGGACTAGCTCCAGATACGCAGTATTTT

V gene: TRBV21-1
D gene: NA
clone size: NA
J gene: TRBJ2-7
CDR3 protein: CASSNGTTYYEQYF
CDR3 DNA: TGTGCCAGCAGCAACGGGACTACATACTACGAGCAGTACTTC

V gene: TRBV6-2/TRBV6-3
D gene: NA
clone size: NA
J gene: TRBJ2-3
CDR3 protein: CASSAGTDTQYF
CDR3 DNA: TGTGCCAGCAGTGCCGGCACAGATACGCAGTATTTT

V gene: TRBV9
D gene: TRBD1
clone size: NA
J gene: TRBJ2-3
CDR3 protein: CASSVRDPGQGSDTQYF
CDR3 DNA: TGTGCCAGCAGCGTTCGCGATCCGGGACAGGGGTCAGATACGCAGTATTTT

V gene: TRBV4-3
D gene: NA
clone size: NA
J gene: TRBJ2-4
CDR3 protein: CASSQDWRGTAKNIQYF
CDR3 DNA: TGCGCCAGCAGCCAAGATTGGCGGGGAACAGCCAAAAACATTCAGTACTTC

V gene: TRBV11-1
D gene: TRBD2
clone size: few
J gene: TRBJ2-5
CDR3 protein: CASRTGAGEWETQYF
CDR3 DNA: TGTGCCAGCAGGACCGGAGCGGGAGAGTGGGAGACCCAGTACTTC

V gene: TRBV7-2
D gene: NA
clone size: NA
J gene: TRBJ2-3
CDR3 protein: CASTNQGFPGDTQYF
CDR3 DNA: TGTGCCAGCACCAACCAGGGGTTTCCGGGAGATACGCAGTATTTT

V gene: TRBV27
D gene: NA
clone size: few
J gene: TRBJ2-6
CDR3 protein: CASSLSPSLSGANVLTF
CDR3 DNA: TGTGCCAGCAGTTTATCCCCGAGTTTGTCTGGGGCCAACGTCCTGACTTTC

V gene: TRBV10-2
D gene: TRBD1
clone size: many
J gene: TRBJ2-7
CDR3 protein: CASSESGQARHEQYF
CDR3 DNA: TGCGCCAGCAGTGAATCGGGACAGGCACGCCACGAGCAGTACTTC

V gene: TRBV27
D gene: NA
clone size: NA
J gene: TRBJ1-2
CDR3 protein: CASSSRGSGYTF
CDR3 DNA: TGTGCCAGCAGTTCTCGGGGTAGTGGCTACACCTTC

V gene: TRBV7-2
D gene: NA
clone size: NA
J gene: TRBJ2-5
CDR3 protein: CASSFGGGETQYF
CDR3 DNA: TGTGCCAGCAGCTTTGGGGGTGGTGAGACCCAGTACTTC

V gene: TRBV7-9
D gene: NA
clone size: NA
J gene: TRBJ2-7
CDR3 protein: CASSPGRDTVYEQYF
CDR3 DNA: TGTGCCAGCAGCCCGGGCCGGGACACGGTGTACGAGCAGTACTTC

V gene: TRBV6-5
D gene: TRBD1
clone size: many
J gene: TRBJ2-7
CDR3 protein: CASSYRRTGFNEQYF
CDR3 DNA: TGTGCCAGCAGTTACCGTCGGACAGGGTTCAACGAGCAGTACTTC

V gene: TRBV12-3/TRBV12-4
D gene: NA
clone size: once
J gene: TRBJ2-3
CDR3 protein: CASSRSQGGDTQYF
CDR3 DNA: TGTGCCAGCAGTCGAAGCCAGGGAGGAGATACGCAGTATTTT

V gene: TRBV11-1
D gene: TRBD2
clone size: few
J gene: TRBJ2-1
CDR3 protein: CASSLVRRLAGDYNEQFF
CDR3 DNA: TGTGCCAGCAGCTTAGTACGTAGACTAGCGGGAGATTACAATGAGCAGTTCTTC

V gene: TRBV6-2/TRBV6-3
D gene: TRBD1
clone size: NA
J gene: TRBJ2-4
CDR3 protein: CASSPGQVVRLNIQYF
CDR3 DNA: TGTGCCAGCAGCCCAGGACAGGTAGTCCGGTTAAACATTCAGTACTTC

V gene: TRBV7-2
D gene: NA
clone size: NA
J gene: TRBJ2-7
CDR3 protein: CASSLFAVREQYF
CDR3 DNA: TGTGCCAGCAGCTTATTTGCGGTACGCGAGCAGTACTTC

V gene: TRBV11-2
D gene: TRBD2
clone size: NA
J gene: TRBJ2-7
CDR3 protein: CASSPTGLAGGTYEQYF
CDR3 DNA: TGTGCCAGCAGCCCAACGGGACTAGCGGGAGGCACCTACGAGCAGTACTTC